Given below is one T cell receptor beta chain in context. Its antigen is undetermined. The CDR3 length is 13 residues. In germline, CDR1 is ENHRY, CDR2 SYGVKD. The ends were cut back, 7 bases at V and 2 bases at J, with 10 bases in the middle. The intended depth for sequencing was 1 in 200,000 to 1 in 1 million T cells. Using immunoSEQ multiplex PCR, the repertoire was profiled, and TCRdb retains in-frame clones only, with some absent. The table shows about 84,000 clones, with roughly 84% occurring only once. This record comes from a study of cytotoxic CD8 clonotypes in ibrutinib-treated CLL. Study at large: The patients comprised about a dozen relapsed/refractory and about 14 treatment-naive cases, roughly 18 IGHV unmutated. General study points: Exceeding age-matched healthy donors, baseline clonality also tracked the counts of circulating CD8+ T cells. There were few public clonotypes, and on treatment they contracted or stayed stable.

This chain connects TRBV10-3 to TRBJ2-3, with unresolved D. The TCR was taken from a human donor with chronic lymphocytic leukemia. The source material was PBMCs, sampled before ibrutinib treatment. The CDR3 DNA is TGTGCCATCACGTCCTTAACCACAGATACGCAGTATTTT. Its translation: CAITSLTTDTQYF.